This T cell receptor beta chain was retrieved from a study of T cell changes during pregnancy in multiple sclerosis. Trimming shortened V by 8 bases and J by 4 bases, and 23 bases separated the two germline ends. The germline gives CDR1 SNHLY, CDR2 FYNNEI. The CDR3 runs to 16 residues. Clones were sequenced by immunoSEQ multiplex PCR, and TCRdb holds only the in-frame ones, with some missing. The repertoire holds fewer than 75,000 clones, with 85% to 95% as singletons. This chain links TRBV2 with TRBJ1-1; the D is unclear. The clonotype was recovered from a female donor in good health, enrolled as a control in a pregnancy study. Here the sequenced sample was peripheral blood, taken after pregnancy. CDR3 DNA sequence: TGTGCCAGCTCACTAGGAGGCCAGGCGTTAGCCACTGAAGCTTTCTTT. Its protein product is CASSLGGQALATEAFF.